This T cell receptor beta chain was retrieved from a study of OX40 agonist ivuxolimab in advanced cancers. Across the study: From roughly 23 to 90 years was the age range, with a mean of approximately 63 years, and 65% to 90% were male.

Produced via immunoSEQ multiplex PCR; TCRdb's table is partial and in-frame only. The table has around 30,000 clones, roughly nine tenths seen once. Remarks on this clone: Its antigen is unidentified.

Study outcomes and limitations: The mean number of expanded clones was higher in CD8+ T cells than in CD4+.

V gave up 1 base and J gave up 5 bases; unmatched junction bases: 2. From germline, CDR1 is GTSNPN and CDR2 SVGIG (reference sequence). This CDR3 has 13 amino acids. Material: CD4+ or CD8+ T cells sorted from blood, obtained in a trial of the OX40 agonist ivuxolimab. The TCR originated in an adult with an advanced solid tumor such as melanoma, head and neck, liver or kidney cancer. The chain links TRBV30 to TRBJ1-5; TRBD1 aligns across 7 bases. The CDR3 DNA follows: TGTGCCTGGAGTGGACAGGGCGATCAGCCCCAGCATTTT. Its protein is CAWSGQGDQPQHF.